This T cell receptor (beta chain) emerged from a study of cytomegalovirus exposure and HLA in healthy donors. The CDR3 spans 12 residues. V shed 8 bases and J shed 9 bases, with 14 bases lying between them. The V gene's germline CDR1 is SNHLY and CDR2 FYNNEI. PCR amplification relied on 60 Vbeta primers (plus 13 Jbeta primers). The method was immunoSEQ multiplex PCR; TCRdb's version includes in-frame clones alone and lacks a portion of them. The data hold around 130,000 clones, with around 80% observed a single time. The sequencing sample was made of PBMCs. This clonotype originated in a woman aged 18-29 years in good health and CMV-seronegative. The chain recombines TRBV2 with TRBJ2-1; D gene uncertain. Here the CDR3 reads CASVSLSLEQFF. The CDR3 coding sequence is TGTGCCAGCGTCTCGTTGAGCCTTGAGCAGTTCTTC.